This is a list of T cell receptor beta chains from one sample in a study of follicular helper T cells after annual influenza vaccination. Here immunoSEQ multiplex PCR was the method, and the copy in TCRdb shows in-frame clones only, minus some. The repertoire holds almost 7,000 clones, approximately 80% seen once, with approximately 0.6% in the top ten. The sample consisted of CXCR5- memory CD4+ T cells sorted from blood, taken 7 days after influenza vaccination. These receptor sequences come from an adult who received the influenza vaccine. Each CDR3 is given without its conserved first and last residue.

CDR3 protein: ASSLEGNKETQY
V gene: TRBV7-2
J gene: TRBJ2-5

CDR3 protein: ASSQGLAGENEQY
V gene: TRBV5-1
J gene: TRBJ2-7

CDR3 protein: ASSLGSQGVKTQY
V gene: TRBV27
J gene: TRBJ2-5

CDR3 protein: ASSYSGTGAQRAF
V gene: TRBV6-6
J gene: TRBJ1-1

CDR3 protein: ASSLGTSGLTNEQF
V gene: TRBV11-3
J gene: TRBJ2-1

CDR3 protein: ASSFDSTRDEQY
V gene: TRBV5-5
J gene: TRBJ2-7

CDR3 protein: ASSEAEGFGYGYT
V gene: TRBV6-1
J gene: TRBJ1-2

CDR3 protein: ASSLKRAEETQY
V gene: TRBV5-4
J gene: TRBJ2-5

CDR3 protein: ASSFQGQRLYEQY
V gene: TRBV28
J gene: TRBJ2-7

CDR3 protein: ASGSGSGQLNTGELF
V gene: TRBV25-1
J gene: TRBJ2-2

CDR3 protein: ASSPGTSIDNEQF
V gene: TRBV18
J gene: TRBJ2-1

CDR3 protein: SVLLKRYEQY
V gene: TRBV29-1
J gene: TRBJ2-7

CDR3 protein: ASSLSGTPDQPQH
V gene: TRBV4-1
J gene: TRBJ1-5

CDR3 protein: ASAHRGRDVPQH
V gene: TRBV10-2
J gene: TRBJ1-5

CDR3 protein: ASSVGSGNTIY
V gene: TRBV9
J gene: TRBJ1-3